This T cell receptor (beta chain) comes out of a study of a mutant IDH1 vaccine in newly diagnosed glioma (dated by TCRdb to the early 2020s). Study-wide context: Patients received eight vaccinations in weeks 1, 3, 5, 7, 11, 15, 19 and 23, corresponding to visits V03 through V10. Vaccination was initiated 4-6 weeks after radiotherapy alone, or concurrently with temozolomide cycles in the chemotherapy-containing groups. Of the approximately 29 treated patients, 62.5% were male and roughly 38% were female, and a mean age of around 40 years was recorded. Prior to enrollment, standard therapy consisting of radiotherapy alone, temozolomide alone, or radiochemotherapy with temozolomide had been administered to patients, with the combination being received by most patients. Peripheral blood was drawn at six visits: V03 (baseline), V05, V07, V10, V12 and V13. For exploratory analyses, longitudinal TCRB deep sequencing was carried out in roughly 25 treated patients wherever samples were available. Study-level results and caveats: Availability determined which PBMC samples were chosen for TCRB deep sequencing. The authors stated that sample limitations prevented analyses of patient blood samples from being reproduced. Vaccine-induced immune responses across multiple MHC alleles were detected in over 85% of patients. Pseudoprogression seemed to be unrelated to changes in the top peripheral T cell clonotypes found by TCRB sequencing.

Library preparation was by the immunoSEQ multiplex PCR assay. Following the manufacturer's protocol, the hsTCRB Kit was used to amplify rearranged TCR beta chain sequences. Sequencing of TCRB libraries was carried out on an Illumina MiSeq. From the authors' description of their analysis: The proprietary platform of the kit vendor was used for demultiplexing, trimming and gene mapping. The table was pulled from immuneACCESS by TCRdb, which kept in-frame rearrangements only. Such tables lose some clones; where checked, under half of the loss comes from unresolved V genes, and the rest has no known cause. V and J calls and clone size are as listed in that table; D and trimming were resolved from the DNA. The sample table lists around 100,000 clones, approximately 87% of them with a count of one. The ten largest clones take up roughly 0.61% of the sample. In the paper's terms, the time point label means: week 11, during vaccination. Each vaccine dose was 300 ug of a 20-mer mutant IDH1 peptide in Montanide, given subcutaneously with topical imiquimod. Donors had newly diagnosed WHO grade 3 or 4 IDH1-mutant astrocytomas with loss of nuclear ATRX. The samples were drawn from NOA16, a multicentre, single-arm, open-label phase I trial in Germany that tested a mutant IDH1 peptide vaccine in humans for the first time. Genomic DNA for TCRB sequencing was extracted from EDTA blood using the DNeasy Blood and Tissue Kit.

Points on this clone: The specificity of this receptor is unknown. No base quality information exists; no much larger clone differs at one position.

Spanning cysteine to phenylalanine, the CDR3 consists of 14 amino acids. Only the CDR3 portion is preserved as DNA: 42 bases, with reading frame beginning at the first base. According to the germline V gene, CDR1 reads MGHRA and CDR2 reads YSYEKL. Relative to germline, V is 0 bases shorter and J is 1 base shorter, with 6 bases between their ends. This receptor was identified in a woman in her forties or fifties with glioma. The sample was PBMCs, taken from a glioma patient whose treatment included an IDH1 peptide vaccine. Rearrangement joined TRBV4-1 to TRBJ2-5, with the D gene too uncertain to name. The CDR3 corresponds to CASSQDNSQETQYF. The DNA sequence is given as TGCGCCAGCAGCCAAGATAACAGCCAAGAGACCCAGTACTTC.